The 19 T cell receptor beta chains below were found in one sample sequenced in a study of CD8+CD57+ T cells in acquired aplastic anemia. The template for TCR beta VDJ and CDR3 sequence profiling was genomic DNA. TCRdb analysed the reads with MiXCR anew, one entry per CDR3 protein. The sample includes about 290,000 distinct CDR3 sequences, 45% to 65% of them seen just once. Patients sequenced had flow cytometry evidence of CD8+CD57+ cell expansion. Sequencing was performed on sorted CD4+, CD8+, or CD8+CD57+ T cells (not recorded which) from PBMCs. These TCRs come from a human donor with aplastic anemia.

A remark on this clonotype: A clone one base away is much larger, so this may be a read error. This chain joins TRBV9 and TRBJ1-2; tentatively, D is TRBD1 (5 bases). V was cut by 3 bases and J by 4 bases, with 10 bases left in between. The germline gives CDR1 SGDLS, CDR2 YYNGEE. This CDR3 has 13 amino acids. CDR3 region: CASSARGTYGYTF. The CDR3 nucleotides are TGTGCCAGCAGCGCACGGGGGACCTATGGCTACACCTTC.

The sample holds many counts of this clonotype. The J gene is TRBJ1-2, the V gene TRBV5-1; D call uncertain. The CDR3 has 15 residues. Looked up from germline, CDR1 is SGHRS and CDR2 is YFSETQ. Trimming shortened V by 2 bases and J by 2 bases, and 13 bases separated the two germline ends. The CDR3 protein is CASSFGQNANYGYTF. The CDR3, as DNA: TGCGCCAGCAGCTTCGGCCAAAACGCAAACTATGGCTACACCTTC.

J is TRBJ1-1 and V is TRBV24-1, with D uncertain. The CDR3 is 13 amino acids. The germline gives CDR1 KGHDR, CDR2 SFDVKD. Trimming took 4 bases from V and 1 from J, leaving 6 bases between them. DNA of the CDR3: TGTGCCACCAGTGACCCGGGGAACACTGAAGCTTTCTTT. This translates into CATSDPGNTEAFF.

This clonotype appeared many times. The chain joins TRBV29-1 to TRBJ2-7; D call uncertain. V was trimmed by 2 bases and J by 4 bases, leaving 9 bases between them. This CDR3 is 12 amino acids long. The germline CDR1 and CDR2 sequences are SQVTM and ANQGSEA. The CDR3 here is CSVEFVGYEQYF. Written as DNA, the CDR3 is TGCAGCGTTGAATTCGTAGGTTACGAGCAGTACTTC.

The genes are TRBV14 and TRBJ2-6; D unresolved. Per the germline V gene, CDR1 is SGHDN and CDR2 is FVKESK. Trimming shortened V by 3 bases and J by 0 bases, and 12 bases separated the two germline ends. The CDR3 has 17 residues. CDR3 bases: TGTGCCAGCAGCCAGCGCCGGGTAATCTCTGGGGCCAACGTCCTGACTTTC. Its translation is CASSQRRVISGANVLTF.

The CDR3 sequence: CASSLPGTTYEQYF. In nucleotides, the CDR3 is TGTGCCAGCAGCTTACCCGGGACTACCTACGAGCAGTACTTC. This rearrangement joins TRBV7-6 to TRBJ2-7; 7 nucleotides agree with TRBD2. CDR3 size: 14 residues. Germline V gene sequence: CDR1 SGHVS, CDR2 FNYEAQ. V shed 2 bases and J 2 bases; nucleotides not matched to a gene: 3.

The chain couples TRBV19 to TRBJ2-7; either TRBD1 or TRBD2 may fit D (5 bases each). V lost 1 base and J 5 bases, leaving 12 bases between the germline ends. The germline gives CDR1 LNHDA, CDR2 SQIVND (reference sequence). The CDR3 consists of 14 residues. The CDR3 region is CASSIAGTVNEQYF. CDR3 sequence (DNA): TGTGCCAGTAGTATAGCCGGGACGGTGAACGAGCAGTACTTC.

This clonotype was observed a few times. The chain carries TRBV20-1 and TRBJ2-7; D remains ambiguous. This CDR3 contains 12 residues. Trimming stripped 0 bases from V and 0 bases from J, with 3 bases between. The germline gives CDR1 DFQATT, CDR2 SNEGSKA (reference sequence). CDR3 coding DNA: TGCAGTGCTAGAGACAGCTCCTACGAGCAGTACTTC. It is translated as CSARDSSYEQYF.

This chain uses TRBV20-1 with TRBJ2-7, with 9 bases fitting TRBD2. The CDR3 spans 13 residues. With V trimmed by 3 bases and J by 4 bases, 4 bases remained unmatched. Germline CDR1 is DFQATT and CDR2 is SNEGSKA (reference sequence). This chain's CDR3 is CSARAGGIYEQYF. The CDR3 bases are TGCAGTGCTAGGGCGGGGGGGATATACGAGCAGTACTTC.

This sequence joins TRBV7-7 and TRBJ2-7; D remains unclear. Germline V gene lookup returns CDR1 SSHAT and CDR2 FNYEAQ (reference sequence). This CDR3 spans 12 amino acids. The DNA for the CDR3 is TGTGCTAGCCCCGGACGGTACTACGAGCAGTACTTC. Translating gives CASPGRYYEQYF.

This clonotype is a singleton in its sample. The rearrangement joins TRBV5-1 to TRBJ2-3; the D gene could be TRBD1 or TRBD2 (5 bases each). The CDR3 sequence is 14 residues long. The germline V gene encodes CDR1 SGHRS and CDR2 YFSETQ. V lost 2 bases to trimming and J lost 4 bases, with 11 bases between them. Here the CDR3 DNA reads TGCGCCAGCAGCTTCGGGACGGCCCCAGATACGCAGTATTTT. Translation: CASSFGTAPDTQYF.

In its sample, this clonotype was seen many times. This rearrangement joins TRBV5-6 to TRBJ2-5; 11 bases are a match to TRBD2. With 0 bases clipped from V and 1 base from J, the junction kept 8 bases outside the gene matches. Germline V gene lookup returns CDR1 SGHDT and CDR2 YYEEEE. The CDR3 covers 18 residues. The CDR3 reads CASSLGPPTSGAQETQYF. Written as DNA, the CDR3 is TGTGCCAGCAGCTTGGGCCCCCCGACTAGCGGGGCCCAAGAGACCCAGTACTTC.

The gene calls are TRBV7-9 and TRBJ2-2; D is uncertain. CDR3 size: 14 residues. Per germline, CDR1 SEHNR and CDR2 FQNEAQ (reference sequence). Trimming cost V 2 bases and J 4 bases, with 8 bases left between them. CDR3 loop: CASSLPRTTGELFF. CDR3 bases: TGTGCCAGCAGCTTACCTAGGACCACCGGGGAGCTGTTTTTT.

The chain combines TRBV9 with TRBJ2-3; TRBD1 might be the D (5 bases). This CDR3 contains 15 residues. Germline CDR1 SGDLS, CDR2 YYNGEE. The germline V and J ends were trimmed by 0 bases and 2 bases, with 10 bases remaining between them. The CDR3 here is CASSVEGRSTDTQYF. The CDR3 DNA reads as TGTGCCAGCAGCGTAGAGGGGCGGTCCACAGATACGCAGTATTTT. The full variable domain, with the rest looked up from reference TRBV9 and TRBJ2-3, is DSGVTQTPKHLITATGQRVTLRCSPRSGDLSVYWYQQSLDQGLQFLIQYYNGEERAKGNILERFSAQQFPDLHSELNLSSLELGDSALYFCASSVEGRSTDTQYFGPGTRLTVL.

This clonotype was recorded once. The junction and the germline gene differ at one end; a read error may be behind it. Here the CDR3 reads CASSFPPRLAQSSYEQYF. The CDR3 DNA is TGTGCCAGCAGTTTTCCCCCTCGACTAGCGCAGAGCTCCTACGAGCAGTACTTC. The chain links TRBV10-3 to TRBJ2-7; TRBD2 aligns across 8 bases. This CDR3 comprises 18 residues. Per the germline V gene, CDR1 is ENHRY and CDR2 is SYGVKD.

This clonotype showed up just a few times. The chain recombines TRBV25-1 with TRBJ2-7; D is undetermined. Germline lookup yields CDR1 MGHDK and CDR2 SYGVNS. The CDR3 length is 14 residues. Trimming stripped 4 bases from V and 1 base from J, with 11 bases between. CDR3 in DNA: TGTGCCAGCAGTGGTTTCATAGGGTCCTACGAGCAGTACTTC. Residues: CASSGFIGSYEQYF.

V usage is TRBV5-6 and J usage is TRBJ1-3; the D is unclear. With 1 base removed from V and 2 bases from J, the gap between germline ends came to 4 bases. Germline CDR1 reads SGHDT; CDR2 reads YYEEEE. The CDR3 extends over 13 amino acids. The CDR3 region has the DNA TGTGCCAGCAGCTTGTATGCTGGAAACACCATATATTTT. Translated: CASSLYAGNTIYF.

This clonotype was seen many times. This CDR3 reads CSADRTANGYTF. CDR3 coding DNA: TGCAGTGCGGATAGGACAGCAAACGGCTACACCTTC. The V gene is TRBV20-1, the J gene TRBJ1-2; D is possibly TRBD1 (6 bases). This CDR3 region has 12 residues. Germline CDR1 reads DFQATT; CDR2 reads SNEGSKA (reference sequence). The V and J ends lost 6 bases and 8 bases respectively, with 16 bases between them.

In this sample, this clonotype turned up many times. This rearrangement joins TRBV5-1 to TRBJ2-4, with D perhaps TRBD1 (6 bases). This CDR3 is 16 amino acids long. V was pared by 0 bases and J by 0 bases, with 10 bases between. Germline V lookup: CDR1 SGHRS, CDR2 YFSETQ. The CDR3 nucleotides read TGCGCCAGCAGCTTGGGGACAGCCCTAGCCAAAAACATTCAGTACTTC. Its translation: CASSLGTALAKNIQYF.